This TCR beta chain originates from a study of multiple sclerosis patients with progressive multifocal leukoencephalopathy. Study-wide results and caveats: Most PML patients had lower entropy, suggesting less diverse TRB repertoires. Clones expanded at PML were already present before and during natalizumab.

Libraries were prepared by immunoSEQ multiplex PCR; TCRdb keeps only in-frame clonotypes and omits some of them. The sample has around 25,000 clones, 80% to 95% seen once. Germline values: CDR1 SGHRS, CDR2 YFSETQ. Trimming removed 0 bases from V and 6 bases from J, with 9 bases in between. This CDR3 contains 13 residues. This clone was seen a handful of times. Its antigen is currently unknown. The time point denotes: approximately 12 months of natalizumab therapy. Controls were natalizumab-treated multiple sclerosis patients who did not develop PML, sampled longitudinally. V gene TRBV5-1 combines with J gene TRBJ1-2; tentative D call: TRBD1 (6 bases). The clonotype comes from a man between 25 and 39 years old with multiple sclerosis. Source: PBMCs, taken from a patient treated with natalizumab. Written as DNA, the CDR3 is TGCGCCAGCAGCTTGGTCGGGGGCGATGGCTACACCTTC. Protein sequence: CASSLVGGDGYTF. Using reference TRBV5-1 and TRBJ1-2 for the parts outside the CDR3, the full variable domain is KAGVTQTPRYLIKTRGQQVTLSCSPISGHRSVSWYQQTPGQGLQFLFEYFSETQRNKGNFPGRFSGRQFSNSRSEMNVSTLELGDSALYLCASSLVGGDGYTFGSGTRLTVV.